Shown below are 29 T cell receptor beta chains from a single sample sequenced in a study of T-cell reconstitution after alpha-beta-depleted transplantation in children. Unique molecular identifiers tagged the TCRbeta library. TCRdb reprocessed the PCR reads via MiXCR and lists one record per CDR3 protein. The table shows 360,000 or so distinct CDR3 sequences, with around 20% occurring only once. The sequences come from PBMCs from the stem cell graft donor, collected from the stem cell graft. The receptors were sampled from a human donor who donated a stem cell graft to a child with acute myeloid leukemia.

Ten or more counts support this clonotype. The chain has TRBV29-1 and TRBJ2-1; D is tentatively TRBD1 or TRBD2 (6 bases each). Germline V gives CDR1 SQVTM, CDR2 ANQGSEA. V lost 3 bases and J lost 0, with 9 bases in between. The CDR3 sequence is 14 residues long. The chain's CDR3 is CSVDEGGSYNEQFF. The CDR3 bases are TGCAGCGTTGACGAGGGGGGCTCCTACAATGAGCAGTTCTTC.

This clonotype was observed a handful of times. This sequence joins TRBV12-3 or TRBV12-4 and TRBJ2-7; either TRBD1 or TRBD2 may fit D (5 bases each). Trimming took off 0 bases at V and 5 bases at J, with 14 bases between the two ends. The CDR3 extends over 15 amino acids. The CDR3, as DNA: TGTGCCAGCAGTTTAGCTTCTTGGGGGATCGACGAGCAGTACTTC. It encodes CASSLASWGIDEQYF.

Only a few counts were recorded for this clonotype. The V gene is TRBV5-1, the J gene TRBJ1-1; 12 positions agree with TRBD1. Per the germline V gene, CDR1 is SGHRS and CDR2 is YFSETQ. The CDR3 is 17 residues long. The V gene end was trimmed by 3 bases and the J gene end by 3 bases; junction bases not matched to a gene: 9. The CDR3: CASSYRDRGRWDTEAFF. The CDR3 DNA reads as TGCGCCAGCAGCTACCGGGACAGGGGGCGCTGGGACACTGAAGCTTTCTTT.

This clonotype occurred a few times. This chain joins TRBV6-5 and TRBJ2-1; 8 positions match TRBD2. Trimming at V came to 8 bases and at J to 3 bases, leaving 6 bases not matched to a gene. Germline V CDR1 and CDR2: MNHEY, SVGAGI. The CDR3 spans 14 residues. The CDR3 DNA reads TGTGCCAGCCAGCGGGAGAGCGGCTACAATGAGCAGTTCTTC. Its protein product is CASQRESGYNEQFF.

Only a few counts were recorded for this clonotype. This chain uses TRBV20-1 with TRBJ2-1, with D perhaps being TRBD1 or TRBD2 (5 bases each). The germline CDR1 and CDR2 sequences are DFQATT and SNEGSKA (reference sequence). The CDR3 has 15 amino acids. Trimming removed 0 bases from V and 6 bases from J, with 15 bases in between. Here the CDR3 reads CSARDSGTPANEQFF. CDR3 DNA: TGCAGTGCTAGAGATTCCGGGACCCCGGCCAATGAGCAGTTCTTC.

The chain couples TRBV18 to TRBJ1-4; possible D gene TRBD1, 6 bases. The CDR3 loop spans 14 amino acids. Germline CDR1 is KGHSH and CDR2 is LQKENI. Trimming took off 7 bases at V and 5 bases at J, with 14 bases between the two ends. The CDR3 region is CASFTTGPNEKLFF. The CDR3 DNA follows: TGTGCCAGCTTCACGACAGGACCGAATGAAAAACTGTTTTTT.

This clonotype was seen at least ten times. This chain joins TRBV9 and TRBJ2-7; possibly TRBD1 for D (5 bases). The V gene's germline CDR1 is SGDLS and CDR2 YYNGEE. V lost 0 bases, J lost 0 bases, and 7 bases lay in between. This CDR3 contains 14 residues. The CDR3 region is CASSVGRASYEQYF. CDR3 in DNA: TGTGCCAGCAGCGTAGGCAGGGCCTCCTACGAGCAGTACTTC.

Many counts were recorded for this clonotype. This chain connects TRBV11-1 to TRBJ2-1, with D unclear. This CDR3 is 18 amino acids long. Trimming left V 0 bases short and J 0 bases short, with 15 bases between. Germline loops: CDR1 SGHAT, CDR2 FQDESV (reference sequence). CDR3 amino acids: CASSLAQAAVSSYNEQFF. The CDR3 nucleotides are TGTGCCAGCAGCTTAGCGCAAGCAGCAGTTAGCTCCTACAATGAGCAGTTCTTC.

The sample holds a few counts of this clonotype. The chain has TRBV20-1 and TRBJ2-3; 7 nucleotides match TRBD2. Germline CDR1 is DFQATT and CDR2 is SNEGSKA (reference sequence). Losses at the gene ends were 5 bases for V and 6 bases for J; bases not matched to a gene: 14. The CDR3 is 15 residues long. The CDR3 region is CSASTLWRGRDTQYF. DNA for the CDR3: TGCAGTGCTTCAACCCTCTGGCGGGGGAGGGATACGCAGTATTTT.

In this sample, this clonotype turned up a few times. The chain is built from TRBV20-1 and TRBJ2-1; D call uncertain. The V gene's germline CDR1 is DFQATT and CDR2 SNEGSKA (reference sequence). The CDR3 is 12 amino acids. V lost 6 bases and J 10 bases, leaving 16 bases between the germline ends. CDR3 sequence (DNA): TGCAGTGCAAACCCACTGGGGAACGAGCAGTTCTTC. It yields the protein CSANPLGNEQFF.

This clonotype was counted only a few times. V and J are TRBV20-1 and TRBJ2-5; no clear D gene. Trimming pared 4 bases from V and 2 bases from J, leaving 14 bases between. Germline V lookup: CDR1 DFQATT, CDR2 SNEGSKA (reference sequence). The CDR3 totals 14 residues. DNA of the CDR3: TGCAGTGCTACAACCCCCCAGCGACAAGAGACCCAGTACTTC. Translated, it gives CSATTPQRQETQYF.

This rearrangement joins TRBV7-2 to TRBJ1-6; D is possibly TRBD1 (6 bases). The V gene's germline CDR1 is SGHTA and CDR2 FQGNSA. The CDR3 length is 14 residues. Trimming left V 4 bases short and J 6 bases short, with 10 bases between. CDR3 loop: CASSSRGGNSPLHF. The DNA for the CDR3 is TGTGCCAGCAGCTCCAGGGGCGGTAATTCACCCCTCCACTTT.

V usage is TRBV5-6 and J usage is TRBJ2-1; the D gene is possibly TRBD1 (6 bases). This CDR3 contains 12 residues. CDR1 is SGHDT and CDR2 is YYEEEE in the germline V gene. Trimming cost V 4 bases and J 8 bases, with 10 bases left between them. CDR3: CASSEQGHEQFF. In DNA form, the CDR3 reads TGTGCCAGCAGCGAACAGGGACATGAGCAGTTCTTC.

The genes are TRBV12-3 or TRBV12-4 and TRBJ2-5; the match to TRBD1 covers 7 bases. The ends lost 5 bases at V and 5 bases at J; junction bases unmatched: 5. The CDR3 length is 13 residues. This CDR3 is CASSIGGSETQYF. CDR3 nucleotide sequence: TGTGCCAGCAGTATAGGGGGCTCGGAGACCCAGTACTTC.

The J gene is TRBJ2-3, the V gene TRBV5-5, with a weak D call TRBD1 (6 bases). CDR1 and CDR2 from the germline V gene are SGHKS and YYEKEE (reference sequence). The CDR3 is made up of 16 amino acids. V lost 2 bases to trimming and J lost 2 bases, with 15 bases between them. The CDR3 loop reads CASSLGGPRDTDTQYF. CDR3 nucleotides: TGTGCCAGCAGCTTAGGGGGTCCGAGGGACACAGATACGCAGTATTTT.

The V and J genes are TRBV29-1 and TRBJ2-3; no clear D. Germline assignment: CDR1 SQVTM and CDR2 ANQGSEA. The CDR3 runs 12 residues. V lost 5 bases and J lost 2, with 8 bases in between. The CDR3 spells CSVRGDTDTQYF. CDR3 sequence (DNA): TGCAGCGTTCGAGGCGACACAGATACGCAGTATTTT.

The table lists this clonotype with many counts. A read error may produce the germline difference seen at one junction end. The chain employs TRBV30 and TRBJ2-1; tentatively, D is TRBD2 (5 bases). This CDR3 is built from 14 residues. Per the germline V gene, CDR1 is GTSNPN and CDR2 is SVGIG (reference sequence). The CDR3 sequence is CAWSVLSDINEQFF. The CDR3 DNA follows: TGTGCATGGAGTGTACTTAGCGACATCAATGAGCAGTTCTTC.

This clonotype has only a few counts. The chain links TRBV20-1 to TRBJ2-1; weak D call: TRBD2 (5 bases). Germline CDR1 and CDR2: DFQATT and SNEGSKA (reference sequence). Trimming took off 5 bases at V and 0 bases at J, with 23 bases between the two ends. This CDR3 comprises 18 residues. DNA of the CDR3: TGCAGTGCTCCAACCCCTAGCAAGCGAACAAGCTCCTACAATGAGCAGTTCTTC. It specifies CSAPTPSKRTSSYNEQFF.

The chain uses TRBV7-8 and TRBJ2-7, with 10 bases identical to TRBD2. This CDR3 spans 15 amino acids. Germline V lookup: CDR1 SGHVS, CDR2 FQNEAQ. V lost 5 bases, J lost 4 bases, and 8 bases stayed unmatched. CDR3 amino acids: CASSPLGSGRYEQYF. CDR3 bases: TGTGCCAGCAGCCCCCTTGGTAGCGGGAGGTACGAGCAGTACTTC.

In its sample, this clonotype was seen a few times. J is TRBJ2-1 and V is TRBV20-1, with D tentatively TRBD1 (6 bases). V was shortened by 4 bases and J by 7 bases, with 23 bases between the two germline ends. The CDR3 contains 16 residues. CDR1 is DFQATT and CDR2 is SNEGSKA in the germline V gene (reference sequence). In DNA, the CDR3 is TGCAGTGCTAAACCCGATCACAGGGATTCGGGGAATGAGCAGTTCTTC. This encodes CSAKPDHRDSGNEQFF.

This chain connects TRBV27 to TRBJ2-1; D is uncertain. Trimming removed 5 bases from V and 0 bases from J, with 14 bases in between. CDR1 is MNHEY, CDR2 SMNVEV, per germline (reference sequence). The CDR3 totals 16 residues. This chain's CDR3 is CASSPIGRSSYNEQFF. The CDR3 coding sequence is TGTGCCAGCAGTCCGATAGGCAGGAGCTCCTACAATGAGCAGTTCTTC.

This clonotype was observed a handful of times. This chain connects TRBV12-3 or TRBV12-4 to TRBJ1-5; D is uncertain. CDR3 size: 12 residues. With 5 bases removed from V and 5 bases from J, the gap between germline ends came to 7 bases. The DNA for the CDR3 is TGTGCCAGCAGTCACCGGGATCAGCCCCAGCATTTT. Protein product: CASSHRDQPQHF.

This sequence joins TRBV9 and TRBJ1-1; a weak D match, TRBD1 (6 bases). This CDR3 has 13 amino acids. V was trimmed by 3 bases and J by 4 bases, leaving 10 bases between them. Germline loops: CDR1 SGDLS, CDR2 YYNGEE. The CDR3 coding sequence is TGTGCCAGCAGCGCCGACAGGCGCACTGAAGCTTTCTTT. Protein product: CASSADRRTEAFF.

This chain joins TRBV12-3 or TRBV12-4 and TRBJ2-1, with 7 nucleotides matching TRBD1. The CDR3 contains 14 residues. V was clipped by 7 bases and J by 3 bases; unmatched bases: 6. The CDR3 DNA reads as TGTGCCAGCACCGGGACAGTTAACTACAATGAGCAGTTCTTC. Translation: CASTGTVNYNEQFF.

About this clonotype: The conserved closing phenylalanine or tryptophan is absent in this CDR3, likely reflecting a read error. CDR3 protein: CASSLARDLRNQPQHC. The CDR3 nucleotides are TGTGCCAGCAGCTTGGCCCGGGACTTACGGAATCAGCCCCAGCATTGT. The genes are TRBV7-8 and TRBJ1-5; tentative D call: TRBD1 (5 bases). CDR1 is SGHVS, CDR2 FQNEAQ, per germline. The CDR3 is made up of 16 amino acids. Trimming left V 3 bases short and J 4 bases short, with 16 bases between.

This clonotype was seen a handful of times. At one end the junction does not follow the germline gene, possibly because of a read error. The V and J genes are TRBV29-1 and TRBJ2-1; TRBD2 might be the D (6 bases). The germline gives CDR1 SQVTM, CDR2 ANQGSEA. The CDR3 has 14 residues. CDR3 loop: CSGAAGPIYDEQFF. The CDR3 DNA reads as TGCAGCGGGGCTGCGGGACCTATCTACGATGAGCAGTTCTTC.

CDR3 region: CASSFGLAGSYNEQFF. The CDR3 DNA follows: TGTGCCAGCAGCTTTGGACTAGCGGGGTCTTACAATGAGCAGTTCTTC. The rearrangement uses TRBV7-8 and TRBJ2-1; the match to TRBD2 covers 12 bases. The trim removed 3 bases at V and 4 bases at J, leaving 4 bases unmatched. Germline loops: CDR1 SGHVS, CDR2 FQNEAQ. The length of the CDR3 is 16 residues.

This clonotype was found many times. This chain links TRBV29-1 with TRBJ1-1, with TRBD1 identical over 8 bases. The CDR3 totals 15 residues. CDR1 is SQVTM, CDR2 ANQGSEA, per germline. The J segment lost 1 base and the V segment lost 0 bases, leaving 4 bases of the junction unmatched. This CDR3 reads CSVEDRGTGNTEAFF. CDR3 DNA: TGCAGCGTTGAAGATCGGGGGACAGGGAACACTGAAGCTTTCTTT. The variable domain in full, completed from reference TRBV29-1 and TRBJ1-1, reads SAVISQKPSRDICQRGTSLTIQCQVDSQVTMMFWYRQQPGQSLTLIATANQGSEATYESGFVIDKFPISRPNLTFSTLTVSNMSPEDSSIYLCSVEDRGTGNTEAFFGQGTRLTVV.

This clonotype has just a few counts. CDR3 sequence (DNA): TGCGCCAGCAGCTCACCGACAGGGAGACTAGACGAGCAGTACTTC. It specifies CASSSPTGRLDEQYF. The chain links TRBV5-1 to TRBJ2-7, with D perhaps matching TRBD1 (7 bases). This CDR3 has 15 amino acids. V lost 3 bases and J 5 bases, leaving 18 bases between the germline ends. Germline CDR1 SGHRS, CDR2 YFSETQ.